A selection of T cell receptor beta chains follows, all from one sample in a study of CD8 T cells in Susac syndrome. MiXCR, run by TCRdb on the immunoSEQ multiplex PCR reads, gives a single entry per CDR3 protein. The repertoire holds around 300,000 distinct CDR3 sequences, over 75% seen once, with around 0.2% in the top ten. The sequencing input was CD8+ T cells from PBMCs. The receptor set was obtained from a human donor with multiple sclerosis. CDR3s include the opening cysteine and the closing phenylalanine or tryptophan. D genes are given only for firm matches. Clone size is not always given. Where it is, it says once, few, many or a class for expanded clones.

clone_size	cdr3_length	v_call	j_call	d_call	cdr3_aa	cdr3_nt
-	12	TRBV7-7	TRBJ2-1	-	CASSAGTNEQFF	TGTGCCAGCAGCGCCGGGACAAATGAGCAGTTCTTC
-	17	TRBV24-1	TRBJ2-3	TRBD1	CATSDDPGQGIADTQYF	TGTGCCACCAGTGATGACCCGGGACAGGGGATAGCAGATACGCAGTATTTT
-	17	TRBV7-9	TRBJ2-1	-	CASSGTRLGGAYNEQFF	TGTGCCAGCAGCGGGACAAGGCTGGGAGGAGCCTACAATGAGCAGTTCTTC
-	15	TRBV28	TRBJ2-4	TRBD1	CASSFNNRGKNIQYF	TGTGCCAGCAGTTTCAATAACAGGGGAAAAAACATTCAGTACTTC
-	16	TRBV6-6	TRBJ2-1	TRBD2	CASSYSGLAGNNEQFF	TGTGCCAGCAGTTACTCGGGACTAGCGGGTAACAATGAGCAGTTCTTC
-	14	TRBV27	TRBJ2-7	-	CASSFGPWTYEQYF	TGTGCCAGCAGTTTCGGGCCTTGGACCTACGAGCAGTACTTC
-	17	TRBV13	TRBJ2-1	TRBD2	CASSSLAGEAGYNEQFF	TGTGCCAGCAGCTCACTAGCGGGAGAGGCGGGATACAATGAGCAGTTCTTC
-	12	TRBV20-1	TRBJ1-5	-	CSASGVHQPQHF	TGCAGTGCTAGCGGCGTCCATCAGCCCCAGCATTTT
-	15	TRBV4-3	TRBJ2-1	-	CASSQGTSLYNEQFF	TGCGCCAGCAGCCAAGGGACGTCTTTGTACAATGAGCAGTTCTTC
-	15	TRBV27	TRBJ1-5	TRBD1	CASSFAGTGNQPQHF	TGTGCCAGCAGTTTTGCTGGGACAGGGAATCAGCCCCAGCATTTT
-	17	TRBV20-1	TRBJ2-3	TRBD2	CSAREAGGSRITDTQYF	TGCAGTGCTAGAGAGGCGGGAGGCTCCCGAATCACAGATACGCAGTATTTT
-	13	TRBV27	TRBJ1-1	-	CASSDAPRAEAFF	TGTGCCAGCAGTGACGCCCCGAGGGCTGAAGCTTTCTTT
few	14	TRBV6-1	TRBJ2-7	-	CASSPPGRGYEQYF	TGTGCCAGCAGTCCGCCGGGTCGGGGCTACGAGCAGTACTTC
few	13	TRBV28	TRBJ2-7	TRBD1	CASSLTSGGEQYF	TGTGCCAGCAGTTTGACCTCAGGGGGAGAGCAGTACTTC
-	16	TRBV28	TRBJ2-5	-	CASSFPAQGGSETQYF	TGTGCCAGCAGTTTCCCCGCCCAGGGGGGAAGTGAGACCCAGTACTTC
-	14	TRBV24-1	TRBJ2-1	-	CATSFPGAGNEQFF	TGTGCCACCAGTTTCCCGGGGGCCGGTAATGAGCAGTTCTTC
-	14	TRBV4-1	TRBJ1-6	-	CASSQARQVSPLHF	TGCGCCAGCAGCCAAGCGCGACAGGTTTCACCCCTCCACTTT
-	14	TRBV27	TRBJ2-7	-	CASSPLPGHYEQYF	TGTGCCAGCAGTCCCCTTCCGGGTCACTACGAGCAGTACTTC
-	15	TRBV7-9	TRBJ2-1	TRBD2	CASSRPSGIYNEQFF	TGTGCCAGCAGCCGCCCTAGCGGGATCTACAATGAGCAGTTCTTC
-	15	TRBV7-9	TRBJ2-7	TRBD2	CASSRGLAGPYEQYF	TGTGCCAGCAGCCGGGGACTAGCAGGGCCCTACGAGCAGTACTTC
-	13	TRBV5-8	TRBJ2-7	-	CASSLLAIYEQYF	TGTGCCAGCAGCTTGCTCGCGATCTACGAGCAGTACTTC
-	11	TRBV6-2/TRBV6-3	TRBJ1-5	-	CASSASPSQHF	TGTGCCAGTTCAGCGAGCCCGTCCCAGCATTTT
-	12	TRBV29-1	TRBJ2-1	-	CSVDLLRGEQFF	TGCAGCGTTGATCTCCTTCGGGGGGAGCAGTTCTTC
-	17	TRBV20-1	TRBJ2-4	-	CSARDGGRDGTKNIQYF	TGCAGTGCTAGAGATGGGGGAAGGGACGGAACCAAAAACATTCAGTACTTC
-	16	TRBV28	TRBJ1-4	-	CASLRTWSGGSEKLFF	TGTGCCAGCCTCCGGACATGGTCGGGGGGTAGTGAAAAACTGTTTTTT
-	12	TRBV11-3	TRBJ2-2	-	CASRYRTGELFF	TGTGCCAGCAGATACAGGACCGGGGAGCTGTTTTTT
-	16	TRBV5-6	TRBJ2-7	TRBD2	CASSPGVAGGLNEQYF	TGTGCCAGCAGCCCAGGGGTAGCGGGAGGGCTCAACGAGCAGTACTTC
-	14	TRBV29-1	TRBJ1-1	-	CSVEAQGLNTEAFF	TGCAGCGTTGAAGCTCAGGGGCTCAACACTGAAGCTTTCTTT
-	16	TRBV4-1	TRBJ2-1	TRBD1	CASSYIGGTGHNEQFF	TGCGCCAGCAGCTATATCGGCGGGACAGGGCACAATGAGCAGTTCTTC
-	15	TRBV4-3	TRBJ1-4	-	CASSQDGRVNEKLFF	TGCGCCAGCAGCCAAGACGGCAGGGTTAATGAAAAACTGTTTTTT
-	12	TRBV11-2	TRBJ2-7	TRBD2	CASSLGGQRGVF	TGTGCCAGCAGCTTAGGGGGCCAGCGGGGTGTCTTC
-	14	TRBV7-9	TRBJ2-2	-	CASSPGLFTGELFF	TGTGCCAGCAGCCCGGGACTTTTCACCGGGGAGCTGTTTTTT
-	15	TRBV2	TRBJ1-5	TRBD1	CASTRDRYSNQPQHF	TGTGCCAGCACTAGGGACAGGTATAGCAATCAGCCCCAGCATTTT